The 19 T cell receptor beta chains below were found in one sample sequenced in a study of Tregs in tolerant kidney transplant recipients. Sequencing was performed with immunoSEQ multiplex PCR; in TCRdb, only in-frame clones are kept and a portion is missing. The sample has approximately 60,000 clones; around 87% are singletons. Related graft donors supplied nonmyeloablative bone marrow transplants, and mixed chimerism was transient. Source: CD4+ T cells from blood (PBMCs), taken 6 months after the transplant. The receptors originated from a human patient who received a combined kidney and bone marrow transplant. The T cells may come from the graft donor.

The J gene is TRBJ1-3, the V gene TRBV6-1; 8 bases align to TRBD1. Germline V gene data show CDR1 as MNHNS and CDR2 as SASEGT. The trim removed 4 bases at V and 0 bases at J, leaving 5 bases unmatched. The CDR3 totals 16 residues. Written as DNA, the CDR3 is TGTGCCAGCAGTGGGGGAGACAGGGGCTCTGGAAACACCATATATTTT. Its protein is CASSGGDRGSGNTIYF.

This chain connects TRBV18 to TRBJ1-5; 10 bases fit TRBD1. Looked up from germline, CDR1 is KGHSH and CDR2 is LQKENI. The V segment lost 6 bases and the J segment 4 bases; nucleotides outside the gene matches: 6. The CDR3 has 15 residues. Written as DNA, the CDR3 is TGTGCCAGCTCTCCTGGGACAGGGGCGAATCAGCCCCAGCATTTT. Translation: CASSPGTGANQPQHF.

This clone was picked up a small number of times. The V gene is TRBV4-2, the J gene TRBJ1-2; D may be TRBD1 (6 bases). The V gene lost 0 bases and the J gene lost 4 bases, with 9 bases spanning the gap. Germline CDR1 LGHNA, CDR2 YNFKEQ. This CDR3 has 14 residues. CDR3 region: CASSQDPRGYGYTF. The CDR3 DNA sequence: TGTGCCAGCAGCCAAGATCCCAGGGGCTATGGCTACACCTTC.

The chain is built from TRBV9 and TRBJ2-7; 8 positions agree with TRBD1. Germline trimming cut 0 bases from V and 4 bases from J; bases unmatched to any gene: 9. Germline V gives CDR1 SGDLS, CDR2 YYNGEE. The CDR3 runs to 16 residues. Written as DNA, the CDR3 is TGTGCCAGCAGCGTAGATTGGGGCAGGGGGCCGTACGAGCAGTACTTC. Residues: CASSVDWGRGPYEQYF.

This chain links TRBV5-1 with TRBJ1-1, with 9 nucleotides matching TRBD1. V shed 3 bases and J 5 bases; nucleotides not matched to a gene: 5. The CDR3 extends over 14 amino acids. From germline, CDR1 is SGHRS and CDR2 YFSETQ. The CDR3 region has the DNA TGCGCCAGCAGCTCCGGGACAGGGAGGACTGAAGCTTTCTTT. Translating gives CASSSGTGRTEAFF.

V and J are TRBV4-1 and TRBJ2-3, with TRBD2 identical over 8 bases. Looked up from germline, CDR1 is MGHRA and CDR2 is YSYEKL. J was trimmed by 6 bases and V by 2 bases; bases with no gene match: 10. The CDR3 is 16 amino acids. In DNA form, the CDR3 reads TGCGCCAGCAGCCAACCCGGGACTAGGACCGGGGATACGCAGTATTTT. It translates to CASSQPGTRTGDTQYF.

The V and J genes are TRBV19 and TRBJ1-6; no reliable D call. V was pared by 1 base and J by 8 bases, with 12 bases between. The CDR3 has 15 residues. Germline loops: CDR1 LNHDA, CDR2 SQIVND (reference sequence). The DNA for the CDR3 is TGTGCCAGTAGTATAGTGCAGGACTGGGATTCACCCCTCCACTTT. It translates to CASSIVQDWDSPLHF.

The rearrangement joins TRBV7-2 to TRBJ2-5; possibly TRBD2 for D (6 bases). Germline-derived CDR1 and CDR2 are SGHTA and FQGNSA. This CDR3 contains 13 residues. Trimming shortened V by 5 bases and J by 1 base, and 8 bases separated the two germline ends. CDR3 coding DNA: TGTGCCAGCAGCCGGGACTCCCAAGAGACCCAGTACTTC. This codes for CASSRDSQETQYF.

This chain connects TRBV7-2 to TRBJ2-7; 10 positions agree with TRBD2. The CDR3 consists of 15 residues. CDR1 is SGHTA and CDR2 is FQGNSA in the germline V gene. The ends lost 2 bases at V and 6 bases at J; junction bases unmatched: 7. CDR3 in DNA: TGTGCCAGCAGCTTAAGAAGCGGGAGGGCCGCCGAGCAGTACTTC. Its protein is CASSLRSGRAAEQYF.

The CDR3 DNA reads TGTGCCAGCAGCTCACCGGGACTAGAATTCTATGAGCAGTTCTTC. Its translation: CASSSPGLEFYEQFF. This sequence joins TRBV7-2 and TRBJ2-1, with 8 positions matching TRBD2. The CDR3 contains 15 residues. Germline assignment: CDR1 SGHTA and CDR2 FQGNSA. Unmatched junction bases numbered 10, after V lost 4 bases and J lost 8 bases.

CDR3 residues: CASSYRPGQGTDEQYF. As DNA, the CDR3 is TGCGCCAGCAGCTATAGACCGGGACAGGGGACTGACGAGCAGTACTTC. The chain recombines TRBV5-1 with TRBJ2-7, with 10 bases matching TRBD1. CDR3 length equals 16 residues. Germline CDR1 and CDR2: SGHRS and YFSETQ. The V and J ends lost 3 bases and 5 bases, in that order; junction bases with no gene match: 11.

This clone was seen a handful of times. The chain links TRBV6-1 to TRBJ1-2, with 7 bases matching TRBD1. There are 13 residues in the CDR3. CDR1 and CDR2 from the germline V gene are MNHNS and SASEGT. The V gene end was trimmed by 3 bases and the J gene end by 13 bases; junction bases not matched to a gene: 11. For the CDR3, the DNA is TGTGCCAGCAGTGACCGGGACAGAGGAGGTGGCACCTTC. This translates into CASSDRDRGGGTF.

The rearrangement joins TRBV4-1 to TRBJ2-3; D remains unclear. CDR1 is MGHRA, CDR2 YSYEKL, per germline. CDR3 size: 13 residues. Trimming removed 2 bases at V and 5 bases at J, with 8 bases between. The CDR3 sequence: CASSQNYQDTQYF. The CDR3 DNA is TGCGCCAGCAGCCAAAACTATCAAGATACGCAGTATTTT.

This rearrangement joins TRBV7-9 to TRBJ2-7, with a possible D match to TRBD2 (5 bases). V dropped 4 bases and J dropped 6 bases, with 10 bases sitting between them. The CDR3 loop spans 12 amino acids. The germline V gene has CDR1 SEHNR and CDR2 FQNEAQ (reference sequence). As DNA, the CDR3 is TGTGCCAGCAGCTCCGGGATGGGCGAGCAGTACTTC. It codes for CASSSGMGEQYF.

The CDR3 protein is CASSNRTGYSYEQYF. In DNA, the CDR3 is TGTGCCAGCAGCAATAGGACAGGGTACTCCTACGAGCAGTACTTC. The chain links TRBV7-2 to TRBJ2-7, with 8 bases aligning to TRBD1. The V and J ends lost 5 bases and 0 bases, in that order; junction bases with no gene match: 6. The length of the CDR3 is 15 residues. Germline CDR1 and CDR2: SGHTA and FQGNSA.

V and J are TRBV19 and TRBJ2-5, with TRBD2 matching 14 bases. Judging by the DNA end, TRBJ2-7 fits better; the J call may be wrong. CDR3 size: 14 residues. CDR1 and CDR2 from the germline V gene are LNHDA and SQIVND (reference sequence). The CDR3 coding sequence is TGTGCCAGTAGCGGGACTAGCGGGAGCTACGAGCAGTACTTC. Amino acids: CASSGTSGSYEQYF.

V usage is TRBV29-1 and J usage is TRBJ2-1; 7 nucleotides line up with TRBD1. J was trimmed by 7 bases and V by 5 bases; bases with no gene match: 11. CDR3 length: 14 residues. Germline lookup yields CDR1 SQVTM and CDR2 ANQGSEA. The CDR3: CSVLGGAGFNEQFF. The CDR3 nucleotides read TGCAGCGTTCTAGGGGGCGCGGGTTTTAATGAGCAGTTCTTC.

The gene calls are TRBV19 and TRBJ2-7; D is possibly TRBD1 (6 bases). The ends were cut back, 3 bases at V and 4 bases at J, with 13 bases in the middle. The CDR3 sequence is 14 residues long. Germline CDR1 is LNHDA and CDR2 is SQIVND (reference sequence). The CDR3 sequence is CASSIARGSYEQYF. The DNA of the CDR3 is TGTGCCAGTAGTATTGCCAGGGGCTCTTACGAGCAGTACTTC.

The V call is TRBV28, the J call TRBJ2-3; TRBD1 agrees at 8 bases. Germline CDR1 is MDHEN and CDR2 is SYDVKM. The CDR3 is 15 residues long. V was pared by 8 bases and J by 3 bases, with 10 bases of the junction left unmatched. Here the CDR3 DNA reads TGTGCCAGCGGACCCAGACAGGGGCCGACAGATACGCAGTATTTT. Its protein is CASGPRQGPTDTQYF.